Given below is one T cell receptor beta chain in context. This clone came up a few times. Its antigen remains unidentified. No base quality information exists; no much larger clone differs at one position. A single peripheral blood draw of around 0.11 L on average was collected from each donor into heparinised tubes. Naive, central memory, regulatory and stem cell-like memory CD4+ T cells were sorted on a BD FACSAria II using a panel including CD45RO, CCR7, CD25, CD127, CD95 and CD27. A purity above 95% was achieved for all sorted populations. PBMCs were separated immediately by Lymphoprep density gradient centrifugation and were stained directly, without being cultured. Samples were stained and sorted in pairs, with one healthy donor and one patient per experiment, so that batch effects were minimized. This sample was included in a study of beta chain features in type 1 diabetes (dated by TCRdb to the late 2010s). The study in broad terms: Patients and healthy donors did not differ in mean age, gender distribution, total cell number or subset yield. Naive and central memory subsets were obtained from all 28 donors, but regulatory and stem cell-like memory subsets were isolated from only 8 patients and 8 healthy donors. A total of roughly 100 million sorted cells were examined across all samples, and the number of cells per subset was strongly correlated with RNA yield. In the study, TCRB repertoires of sorted circulating CD4+ T cell subsets from recently diagnosed type 1 diabetes patients were compared with those of matched healthy donors. The paper's findings and limits, for the study overall: Shorter templates might have been favored by PCR, but patient and control samples were amplified and corrected together, so both groups would have been affected equally by any skew. The naive, central memory and regulatory TCRB repertoires appeared to resemble one another more closely among patients than among healthy donors. Patients with type 1 diabetes made fewer insertions and deleted more nucleotides at VDJ recombination sites, implying thymic rearrangement abnormalities. Sequencing cDNA rather than genomic DNA could over-represent highly expressing activated cells, although activation and CD3 levels did not differ between groups. Type 1 diabetes patients showed a moderate but significant shortening of TCRB CDR3 length in all four CD4+ subsets. Only small numbers of individuals were included in the HLA sub-analyses, which left unresolved whether HLA type had any influence on TCRB rearrangement.

At the junction V is shortened by 3 bases and J by 2 bases, with 20 bases in between. Its CDR3 holds 16 amino acids, cysteine through phenylalanine. The read is trimmed to its CDR3 DNA, 48 bases read in frame from base 1. The germline V gene (reference sequence) supplies CDR1 GTSNPN and CDR2 SVGIG. The entire amount of isolated RNA was reverse transcribed using the High Capacity cDNA Reverse Transcription Kit, so the sequenced TCRB transcripts were expressed ones. Deep immunoSEQ sequencing was performed on naive, central memory and regulatory T cell samples, with an average of approximately 3.9 million total reads per sample. After sorted cells were lysed in RLT buffer, RNA was extracted with DNase-treated RNeasy Micro or Mini kits, with the choice depending on cell number. To prevent cross-contamination, each cell subset was processed individually, whereas patient and healthy donor samples were processed jointly. Using the immunoSEQ multiplex PCR, TCRB sequences were amplified from cDNA into 87-bp fragments spanning the CDR3 region. Sequencing of the amplicons was done on the Illumina HiSeq platform. In the source study's methods: Synthetic template baselines were used to correct PCR bias computationally, reads within Hamming distance 2 were collapsed, and singletons that could not be merged were discarded. Reads were aligned against IMGT to assign V, D and J genes, CDR3 length and insertions or deletions at six rearrangement sites. Within each subset, clonotype counts were normalized to the number of sorted cells before true diversity and Gini coefficients were calculated with the tcR R package. Repertoire sharing was quantified using the overlap coefficient calculated on TCRB nucleotide sequences. As a proxy for the pre-selection repertoire, out-of-frame TCRB sequences from naive cells were analyzed. TCRdb took over this immuneACCESS table, retaining in-frame rearrangements with V and J assigned. Such tables are incomplete; in checked studies, under half of the missing clones stem from an unresolved V gene, and the remainder is unexplained. V and J calls and clone size are copied from that table; D and trimming were computed from the DNA. In this sample the table shows about 400,000 clones, around an eighth of which occur a single time. The top ten clonotypes cover about 0.018% of the sample.

The TCR sequence derives from a man between 18 and 29 years old in good health. Sequencing was done on a sample of naive CD4+ T cells from blood. The sample's cell subset or site, from its label and the paper: true naive CD4+ T cells. The sequence links TRBV30 to TRBJ2-7, and the D gene may be TRBD1, 6 bases matching. In nucleotide form, the sequence is TGTGCCTGGAGCGCTAGGGGACAAACAACTACCTACGAGCAGTACTTC. Its protein product is CAWSARGQTTTYEQYF.